This TCR beta chain was recovered during a study of identifying expanded T cells in peripheral blood. Study-wide findings and caveats: Roughly two-week clone count variance significantly increased as total template count grew.

Worth noting for this clone: Its specificity is not known.

Germline V lookup: CDR1 LGHNA, CDR2 YSLEER. The CDR3 has 14 residues. J was trimmed by 6 bases and V by 1 base; bases with no gene match: 1. Profiled with immunoSEQ multiplex PCR; TCRdb holds only in-frame clones, not every one. Of about 97,000 clones listed, about 91% are singletons. This chain uses TRBV4-3 with TRBJ1-2; 11 bases line up with TRBD1. The sequence was obtained from a person aged 18 to 70 in good health. Sequencing used blood. CDR3 in amino acids: CASSQGDRGNGYTF. The CDR3 nucleotides read TGCGCCAGCAGCCAAGGGGACAGGGGGAATGGCTACACCTTC.